This T cell receptor beta chain was sequenced in a study of cytomegalovirus exposure and HLA in healthy donors. Overall study findings and caveats: A missense variant in DCLRE1C was later tied to TCR beta V- and J-gene trimming.

This PCR relied on a set of 60 Vbeta primers and 13 Jbeta primers. Sequenced by immunoSEQ multiplex PCR; TCRdb stores in-frame clones only, minus some. This sample's table reports roughly 55,000 clones. As to this clone: What it recognizes is unknown. One end of the junction fails to match germline, which may point to a read error.

Among the donors, all were healthy bone marrow donors. This CDR3 region has 16 residues. The V gene's germline CDR1 is MDHEN and CDR2 SYDVKM. Material: PBMCs. This sequence joins TRBV28 and TRBJ2-7, with TRBD2 identical over 13 bases. The sequence came from a woman aged 45-65 years in good health and CMV-seropositive. The CDR3 bases are TGTGCCAGCAGCTTATTGACTAGCGGGAGGTTCAACGAGCAGTACTTC. This gives the protein CASSLLTSGRFNEQYF.